This is a list of T cell receptor beta chains from one sample in a study of blood T cell repertoires in COVID-19. The protocol was immunoSEQ multiplex PCR, while the TCRdb copy is restricted to in-frame clones and leaves out a portion. The data hold about 33,000 clones, with around 85% observed a single time. Sequencing was carried out using peripheral blood. The receptor set was obtained from a human donor in a cohort sampled during active COVID-19. Both conserved end residues are part of each CDR3. Fields, in order: J gene, D gene, V gene, clone size, CDR3 DNA, CDR3 protein. D genes are given only for firm matches. Clone size appears in some rows only: once, few, many, or a class for an expanded clone.

TRBJ2-7 | NA | TRBV5-5 | NA | TGTGCCAGCAGCCTGGGGGCGCGGGCCTACGAGCAGTACTTC | CASSLGARAYEQYF
TRBJ1-5 | NA | TRBV28 | NA | TGTGCCAGCAGTTTAGGCAGGGCCCCCCAGCCCCAGCATTTT | CASSLGRAPQPQHF
TRBJ2-7 | NA | TRBV7-8 | NA | TGTGCCAGCAGCTTTGGCAGGGCCGAGCAGTACTTC | CASSFGRAEQYF
TRBJ1-4 | TRBD1 | TRBV5-8 | NA | TGTGCCAGCAGCTTGGACCCTGGACAGGGGGGTGAAAAACTGTTTTTT | CASSLDPGQGGEKLFF
TRBJ2-5 | TRBD1 | TRBV3-1/TRBV3-2 | NA | TGTGCCAGCAGCCAAGACCCCTGGACAGGAGCCCAAGAGACCCAGTACTTC | CASSQDPWTGAQETQYF
TRBJ2-5 | TRBD2 | TRBV18 | NA | TGTGCCAGCTCACCACGGAATAGCGGGCCCCAAGAGACCCAGTACTTC | CASSPRNSGPQETQYF
TRBJ2-7 | TRBD1 | TRBV5-6 | NA | TGTGCCAGCAGCCCAACGCCCACAGGGGCAGTAACCTACGAGCAGTACTTC | CASSPTPTGAVTYEQYF
TRBJ2-7 | NA | TRBV6-2/TRBV6-3 | NA | TGTGCCAGCAGTTACACCGGGACTTTATCCTACGAGCAGTACTTC | CASSYTGTLSYEQYF
TRBJ2-5 | NA | TRBV19 | once | TGTGCCAGTAGTCTAGGTTTCCGGACACATGGCGAAGAGACCCAGTACTTC | CASSLGFRTHGEETQYF
TRBJ2-7 | NA | TRBV28 | NA | TGTGCCAGCAGTTTTGGGACTCTCTACGAGCAGTACTTC | CASSFGTLYEQYF
TRBJ2-7 | NA | TRBV28 | NA | TGTGCCAGCACAGGCTTCTCCTACGAGCAGTACTTC | CASTGFSYEQYF
TRBJ2-1 | TRBD2 | TRBV7-3 | NA | TGTGCCAGCAGCTTACCCTCGGGACTAGCGTGGGGTGAGCAGTTCTTC | CASSLPSGLAWGEQFF
TRBJ2-3 | TRBD2 | TRBV3-1/TRBV3-2 | NA | TGTGCCAGCAGCAGCCAGCGGGGGGGGGACACAGATACGCAGTATTTT | CASSSQRGGDTDTQYF
TRBJ1-5 | NA | TRBV5-6 | NA | TGTGCCAGCAGCCGTGGGGGCTATAGCAATCAGCCCCAGCATTTT | CASSRGGYSNQPQHF
TRBJ2-7 | TRBD2 | TRBV7-9 | NA | TGTGCCAGCGACCACGGGGGTAGCGGGAGTCCGCGTCCCTACGAGCAGTACTTC | CASDHGGSGSPRPYEQYF
TRBJ1-2 | NA | TRBV2 | NA | TGTGCCAGCGACCTAGGGAGGGACGGAGGCTACACCTTC | CASDLGRDGGYTF
TRBJ1-3 | TRBD1 | TRBV5-1 | NA | TGCGCCAGCAGCTGGCAAGGACAGGGGGCGGACACCATATATTTT | CASSWQGQGADTIYF
TRBJ2-7 | TRBD2 | TRBV6-6 | NA | TGTGCCAGCAGTATCCAGACTAGCGGGAGACAGTACTTC | CASSIQTSGRQYF
TRBJ2-7 | TRBD2 | TRBV2 | NA | TGTGCCAGCAGTGAGGGGCGGGGGGATTCCTACGAGCAGTACTTC | CASSEGRGDSYEQYF
TRBJ1-3 | TRBD1 | TRBV28 | NA | TGTGCCAGCAGTGGCCTGGGACAGCACCGAAACACCATATATTTT | CASSGLGQHRNTIYF
TRBJ2-7 | NA | TRBV4-1 | NA | TGCGCCAGCAGCCAAGACCTACTAGTGGGGCAGTACTTC | CASSQDLLVGQYF
TRBJ1-4 | TRBD1 | TRBV6-6 | NA | TGTGCCAGCAGTTACCGGGACAGGGAAGAAAAACTGTTTTTT | CASSYRDREEKLFF
TRBJ1-1 | NA | TRBV3-1/TRBV3-2 | NA | TGTGCCAGCAGCCAGGAGGTCATGAACACTGAAGCTTTCTTT | CASSQEVMNTEAFF
TRBJ2-1 | TRBD2 | TRBV5-8 | NA | TGTGCCAGCAGCGGTAGACTAGCGGGCAGGGATGAGCAGTTCTTC | CASSGRLAGRDEQFF
TRBJ2-3 | NA | TRBV7-2 | NA | TGTGCCAGCAGCTTAGCCGTCACTAGCACAGATACGCAGTATTTT | CASSLAVTSTDTQYF
TRBJ2-1 | TRBD2 | TRBV7-8 | once | TGTGCCAGCAGCTTATACACCGGGACTACAATCTACAATGAGCAGTTCTTC | CASSLYTGTTIYNEQFF
TRBJ2-5 | TRBD1 | TRBV18 | NA | TGTGCCAGCTCACCTAGACAGGGTAAAGGAAAAGAGACCCAGTACTTC | CASSPRQGKGKETQYF
TRBJ2-1 | TRBD2 | TRBV2 | NA | TGTGCCAGCAGCTTCCAGCGGGGGGACAATGAGCAGTTCTTC | CASSFQRGDNEQFF
TRBJ2-7 | NA | TRBV6-5 | NA | TGTGCCAGCAGCGACTTACTAGTGTCCTACGAGCAGTACTTC | CASSDLLVSYEQYF
TRBJ1-1 | NA | TRBV15 | once | TGTGCCACCAGCAGAGATTCGCAGGGGAACACTGAAGCTTTCTTT | CATSRDSQGNTEAFF
TRBJ2-2 | NA | TRBV6-5 | NA | TGTGCCAGCAGGAGAGGGATGAACACCGGGGAGCTGTTTTTT | CASRRGMNTGELFF
TRBJ2-1 | NA | TRBV11-2 | few | TGTGCCAGCAGCCTCCGAGGGTCGGTAGGTGAGCAGTTCTTC | CASSLRGSVGEQFF
TRBJ1-4 | NA | TRBV13 | NA | TGTGCCAGCAGCCCCCTTGGTTCGGGTAATGAAAAACTGTTTTTT | CASSPLGSGNEKLFF
TRBJ2-7 | NA | TRBV5-4 | NA | TGTGCCAGCAGCTTGGGACCAGGGACATCCTACGAGCAGTACTTC | CASSLGPGTSYEQYF
TRBJ2-5 | NA | TRBV2 | NA | TGTGCCAGCAGTCTCAGTCAAGAGACCCAGTACTTC | CASSLSQETQYF
TRBJ1-4 | NA | TRBV7-9 | NA | TGTGCCAGCAGCTTAGCGGTGACAGTTAATGAAAAACTGTTTTTT | CASSLAVTVNEKLFF
TRBJ1-2 | TRBD1 | TRBV10-2 | NA | TGCGCCAGCAGTGGGAAACAGGGGGACTATGGCTACACCTTC | CASSGKQGDYGYTF
TRBJ1-3 | TRBD1 | TRBV6-1 | NA | TGTGCCAGCAGTGAACGAGAGTCCGGGACAGGGGCCCTCTTTCCTGGAAACACCATATATTTT | CASSERESGTGALFPGNTIYF
TRBJ2-5 | TRBD1 | TRBV15 | NA | TGTGCCACCAGTTACGACAGGGTGGGGGTTGAGACCCAGTACTTC | CATSYDRVGVETQYF
TRBJ2-1 | TRBD2 | TRBV12-3/TRBV12-4 | NA | TGTGCCAGCAGTTTTTTAGCGGGAGGTGAGCAGTTCTTC | CASSFLAGGEQFF
TRBJ1-2 | NA | TRBV5-1 | NA | TGCGCCAGCTCTCTCGAGGCCGTGGGAGATGGCTACACCTTC | CASSLEAVGDGYTF
TRBJ2-3 | TRBD2 | TRBV10-3 | NA | TGTGCCATCAGTGAGCGGCGGGAGACAGATACGCAGTATTTT | CAISERRETDTQYF
TRBJ2-1 | TRBD2 | TRBV5-1 | NA | TGCGCCAGCAGCCCGGGGGGAGAAGTCTACAATGAGCAGTTCTTC | CASSPGGEVYNEQFF
TRBJ2-7 | TRBD1 | TRBV5-8 | NA | TGTGCCAGCAGCTTAACAGGGGTAATCTACGAGCAGTACTTC | CASSLTGVIYEQYF
TRBJ1-4 | TRBD1 | TRBV5-1 | NA | TGCGCCAGCAGCCCGGGACAGGGTTTCACTAATGAAAAACTGTTTTTT | CASSPGQGFTNEKLFF
TRBJ2-3 | TRBD2 | TRBV2 | NA | TGTGCCAGCAGTGAATGGGTGTCGGGCGGGAGGGCCCAGGAGTATTGCACAGATACGCAGTATTTT | CASSEWVSGGRAQEYCTDTQYF
TRBJ2-1 | NA | TRBV5-1 | NA | TGCGCCAGCAGCTTGGCCTATAGCTCCTACAATGAGCAGTTCTTC | CASSLAYSSYNEQFF
TRBJ2-1 | TRBD2 | TRBV27 | NA | TGTGCCAGCAGTTTATTTGCGGGAGGCAATGAGCAGTTCTTC | CASSLFAGGNEQFF
TRBJ1-1 | NA | TRBV29-1 | NA | TGCAGCGCTGATACGCGTGGGGGGAGGGAAGCTTTCTTT | CSADTRGGREAFF
TRBJ2-7 | TRBD2 | TRBV28 | NA | TGTGCCAGCAGTGATAATAGCGGGACTCCGCCCTACGAGCAGTACTTC | CASSDNSGTPPYEQYF
TRBJ2-1 | NA | TRBV6-6 | once | TGTGCCACCCAGGGCGGGGCAGCTCTCAATGAGCAGTTCTTC | CATQGGAALNEQFF
TRBJ2-7 | TRBD2 | TRBV11-2 | NA | TGTGCCAGCAGCGCCGGGGGGACTCCTAACGAGCAGTACTTC | CASSAGGTPNEQYF
TRBJ1-4 | TRBD1 | TRBV12-3/TRBV12-4 | once | TGTGCCACCAGACAGGGGGAAGAAAAACTGTTTTTT | CATRQGEEKLFF
TRBJ2-5 | NA | TRBV6-2/TRBV6-3 | NA | TGTGCCAGCAGTTATTTAGGACCGAGTAGGGGGAGGGCGTCCCAAGAGACCCAGTACTTC | CASSYLGPSRGRASQETQYF